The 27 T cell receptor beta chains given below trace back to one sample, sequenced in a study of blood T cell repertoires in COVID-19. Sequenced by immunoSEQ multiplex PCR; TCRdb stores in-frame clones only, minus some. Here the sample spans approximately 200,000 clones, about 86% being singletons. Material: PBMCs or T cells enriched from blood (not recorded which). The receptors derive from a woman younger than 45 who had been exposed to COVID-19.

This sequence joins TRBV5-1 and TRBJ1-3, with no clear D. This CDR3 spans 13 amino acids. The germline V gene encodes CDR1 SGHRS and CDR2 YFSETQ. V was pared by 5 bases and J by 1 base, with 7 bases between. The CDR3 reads CASSAGSGNTIYF. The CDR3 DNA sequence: TGCGCCAGCAGTGCGGGGTCTGGAAACACCATATATTTT.

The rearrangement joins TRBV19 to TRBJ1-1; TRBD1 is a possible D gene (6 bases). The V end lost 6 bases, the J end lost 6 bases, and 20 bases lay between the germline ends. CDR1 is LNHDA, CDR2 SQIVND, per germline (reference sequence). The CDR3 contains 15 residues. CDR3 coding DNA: TGTGCCAGTAGGCCTACAGGGAGCTCGGGGTCTGAAGCTTTCTTT. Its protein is CASRPTGSSGSEAFF. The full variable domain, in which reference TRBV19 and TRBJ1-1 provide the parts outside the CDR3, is DGGITQSPKYLFRKEGQNVTLSCEQNLNHDAMYWYRQDPGQGLRLIYYSQIVNDFQKGDIAEGYSVSREKKESFPLTVTSAQKNPTAFYLCASRPTGSSGSEAFFGQGTRLTVV.

Here the CDR3 reads CASSYQGFPDTQYF. CDR3 nucleotide sequence: TGCGCCAGCAGTTATCAGGGGTTCCCAGATACGCAGTATTTT. J is TRBJ2-3 and V is TRBV5-1, with D possibly matching TRBD1 (6 bases). Germline V CDR1 and CDR2: SGHRS, YFSETQ. V lost 5 bases and J 4 bases, leaving 14 bases between the germline ends. The length of the CDR3 is 14 residues.

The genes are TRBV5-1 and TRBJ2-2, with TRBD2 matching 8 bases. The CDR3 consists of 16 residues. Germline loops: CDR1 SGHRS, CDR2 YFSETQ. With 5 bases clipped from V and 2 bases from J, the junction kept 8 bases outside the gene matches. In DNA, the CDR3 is TGCGCCAGCAGTTCCTTGGCGGGGGGTAACACCGGGGAGCTGTTTTTT. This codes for CASSSLAGGNTGELFF.

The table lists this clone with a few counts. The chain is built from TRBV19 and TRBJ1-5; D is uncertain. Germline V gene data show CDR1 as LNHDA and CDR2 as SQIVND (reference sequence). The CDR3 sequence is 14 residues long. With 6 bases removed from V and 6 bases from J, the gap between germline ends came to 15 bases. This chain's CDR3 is CASRTPRGSQPQHF. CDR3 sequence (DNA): TGTGCCAGTAGGACCCCACGGGGTAGTCAGCCCCAGCATTTT.

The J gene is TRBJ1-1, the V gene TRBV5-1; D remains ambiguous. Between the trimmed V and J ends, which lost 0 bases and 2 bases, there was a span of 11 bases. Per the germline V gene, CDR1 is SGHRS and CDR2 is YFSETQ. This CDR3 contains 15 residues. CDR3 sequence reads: CASSLESRLNTEAFF. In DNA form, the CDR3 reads TGCGCCAGCAGCTTGGAGTCGCGGCTAAACACTGAAGCTTTCTTT.

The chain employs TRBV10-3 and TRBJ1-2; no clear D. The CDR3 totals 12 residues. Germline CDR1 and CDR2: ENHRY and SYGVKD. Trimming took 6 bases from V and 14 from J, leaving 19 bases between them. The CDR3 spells CAISPGDRIGTF. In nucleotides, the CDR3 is TGTGCCATCAGCCCCGGGGATCGAATAGGGACCTTC.

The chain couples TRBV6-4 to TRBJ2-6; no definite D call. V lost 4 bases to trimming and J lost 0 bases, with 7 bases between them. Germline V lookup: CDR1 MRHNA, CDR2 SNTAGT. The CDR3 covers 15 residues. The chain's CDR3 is CASSVQASGANVLTF. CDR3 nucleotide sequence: TGTGCCAGCAGTGTTCAGGCCTCTGGGGCCAACGTCCTGACTTTC.

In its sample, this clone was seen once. CDR3 DNA: TGTGCCAGCAGCGAATCCAGGGTGTGGGGCTACACCTTC. Protein sequence: CASSESRVWGYTF. The V and J genes are TRBV11-2 and TRBJ1-2; D might be TRBD1 (5 bases). CDR1 and CDR2 from the germline V gene are SGHAT and FQNNGV. CDR3 length: 13 residues. Trimming removed 5 bases from V and 8 bases from J, with 15 bases in between.

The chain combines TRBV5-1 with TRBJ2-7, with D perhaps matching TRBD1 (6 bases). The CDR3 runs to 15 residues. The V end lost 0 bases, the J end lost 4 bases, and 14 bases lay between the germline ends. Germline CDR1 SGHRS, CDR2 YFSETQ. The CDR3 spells CASSLVTGSGYEQYF. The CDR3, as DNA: TGCGCCAGCAGCTTGGTCACAGGGAGTGGGTACGAGCAGTACTTC.

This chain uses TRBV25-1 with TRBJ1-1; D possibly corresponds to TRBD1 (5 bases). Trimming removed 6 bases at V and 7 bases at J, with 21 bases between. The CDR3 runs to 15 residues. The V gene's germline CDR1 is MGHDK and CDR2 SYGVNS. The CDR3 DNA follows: TGTGCCAGCAGGGGCCGGCGGGACGGCCGTTTTGAAGCTTTCTTT. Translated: CASRGRRDGRFEAFF.

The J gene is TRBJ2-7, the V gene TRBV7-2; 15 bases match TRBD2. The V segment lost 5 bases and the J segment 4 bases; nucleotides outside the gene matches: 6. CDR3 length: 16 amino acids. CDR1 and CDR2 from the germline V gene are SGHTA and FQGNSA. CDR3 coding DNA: TGTGCCAGCAGCCCCCCGGGACTAGCGGGGGGATACGAGCAGTACTTC. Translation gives CASSPPGLAGGYEQYF.

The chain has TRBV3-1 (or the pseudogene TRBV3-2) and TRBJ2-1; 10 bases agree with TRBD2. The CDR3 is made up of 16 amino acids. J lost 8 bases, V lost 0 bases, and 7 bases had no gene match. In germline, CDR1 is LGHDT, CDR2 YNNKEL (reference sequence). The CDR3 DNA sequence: TGTGCCAGCAGCCAAGATCAGCGGGGGGGCTGGGATGAGCAGTTCTTC. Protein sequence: CASSQDQRGGWDEQFF.

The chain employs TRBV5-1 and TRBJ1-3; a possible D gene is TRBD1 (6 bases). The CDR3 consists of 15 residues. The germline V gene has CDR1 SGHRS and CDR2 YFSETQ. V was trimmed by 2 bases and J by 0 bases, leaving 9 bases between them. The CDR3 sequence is CASSFDRSSGNTIYF. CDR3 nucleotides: TGCGCCAGCAGCTTCGACAGGAGCTCTGGAAACACCATATATTTT.

The CDR3 nucleotides are TGTGCCAGCAGACGGGACAGTTCCTATCTCTCTGGAAACACCATATATTTT. This gives the protein CASRRDSSYLSGNTIYF. This rearrangement joins TRBV2 to TRBJ1-3; 7 bases match TRBD1. Per germline, CDR1 SNHLY and CDR2 FYNNEI. The CDR3 extends over 17 amino acids. Trimming at V came to 6 bases and at J to 0 bases, leaving 11 bases not matched to a gene. Together with reference TRBV2 and TRBJ1-3, the CDR3 gives the full variable domain: EPEVTQTPSHQVTQMGQEVILRCVPISNHLYFYWYRQILGQKVEFLVSFYNNEISEKSEIFDDQFSVERPDGSNFTLKIRSTKLEDSAMYFCASRRDSSYLSGNTIYFGEGSWLTVV.

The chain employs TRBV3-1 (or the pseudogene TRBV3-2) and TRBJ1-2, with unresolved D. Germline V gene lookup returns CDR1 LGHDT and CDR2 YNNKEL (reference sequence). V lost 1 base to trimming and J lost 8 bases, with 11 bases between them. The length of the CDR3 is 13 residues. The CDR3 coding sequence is TGTGCCAGCAGCCAAGTTGAGGCCTGGGGCTACACCTTC. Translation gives CASSQVEAWGYTF.

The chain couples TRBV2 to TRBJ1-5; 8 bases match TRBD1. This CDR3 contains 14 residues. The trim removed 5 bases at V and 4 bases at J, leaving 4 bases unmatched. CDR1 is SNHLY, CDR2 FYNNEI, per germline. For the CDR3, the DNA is TGTGCCAGCAGTCCTTGGGACAGGAATCAGCCCCAGCATTTT. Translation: CASSPWDRNQPQHF. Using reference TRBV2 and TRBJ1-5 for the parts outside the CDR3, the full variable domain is EPEVTQTPSHQVTQMGQEVILRCVPISNHLYFYWYRQILGQKVEFLVSFYNNEISEKSEIFDDQFSVERPDGSNFTLKIRSTKLEDSAMYFCASSPWDRNQPQHFGDGTRLSIL.

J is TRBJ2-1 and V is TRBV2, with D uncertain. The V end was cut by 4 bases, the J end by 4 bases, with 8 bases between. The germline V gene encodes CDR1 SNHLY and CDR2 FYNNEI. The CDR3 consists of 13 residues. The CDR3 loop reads CASSAHLYNEQFF. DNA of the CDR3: TGTGCCAGCAGTGCCCACCTATACAATGAGCAGTTCTTC.

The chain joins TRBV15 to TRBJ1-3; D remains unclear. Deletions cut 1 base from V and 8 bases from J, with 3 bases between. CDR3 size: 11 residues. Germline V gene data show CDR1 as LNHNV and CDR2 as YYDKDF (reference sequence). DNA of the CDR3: TGTGCCACCAGCAGAGCGGACACCATATATTTT. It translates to CATSRADTIYF.

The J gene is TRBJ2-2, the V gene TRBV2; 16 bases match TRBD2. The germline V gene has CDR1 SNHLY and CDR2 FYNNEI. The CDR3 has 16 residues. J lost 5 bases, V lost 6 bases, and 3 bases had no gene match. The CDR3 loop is CASSRGLAGGTGELFF. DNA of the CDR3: TGTGCCAGCAGCCGGGGACTAGCGGGAGGGACCGGGGAGCTGTTTTTT.

The CDR3 is CASSFETGEGKLFF. CDR3 sequence (DNA): TGTGCCAGCAGCTTTGAGACAGGGGAGGGAAAACTGTTTTTT. The V and J genes are TRBV3-1 (or the pseudogene TRBV3-2) and TRBJ1-4, with TRBD1 matching over 8 bases. The ends lost 5 bases at V and 10 bases at J; junction bases unmatched: 9. From germline, CDR1 is LGHDT and CDR2 YNNKEL (reference sequence). This CDR3 region has 14 residues.

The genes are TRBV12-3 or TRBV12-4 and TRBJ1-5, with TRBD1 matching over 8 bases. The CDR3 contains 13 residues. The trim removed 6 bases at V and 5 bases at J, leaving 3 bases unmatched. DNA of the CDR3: TGTGCCAGCAGCCAACAGGGGGATCAGCCCCAGCATTTT. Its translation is CASSQQGDQPQHF.

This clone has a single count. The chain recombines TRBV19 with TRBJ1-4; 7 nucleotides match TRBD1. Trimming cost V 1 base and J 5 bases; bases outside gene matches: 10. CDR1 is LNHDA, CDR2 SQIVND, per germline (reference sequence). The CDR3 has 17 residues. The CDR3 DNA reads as TGTGCCAGTAGTATAGTCCGAACAGGGGACTGGAATGAAAAACTGTTTTTT. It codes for CASSIVRTGDWNEKLFF.

The CDR3 here is CAWSYGDTEAFF. The DNA for the CDR3 is TGTGCCTGGTCATACGGGGACACTGAAGCTTTCTTT. The chain carries TRBV30 and TRBJ1-1; D is undetermined. CDR3 length: 12 residues. Germline V gene lookup returns CDR1 GTSNPN and CDR2 SVGIG (reference sequence). V dropped 5 bases and J dropped 3 bases, with 10 bases sitting between them. Together with reference TRBV30 and TRBJ1-1, the CDR3 gives the full variable domain: SQTIHQWPATLVQPVGSPLSLECTVEGTSNPNLYWYRQAAGRGLQLLFYSVGIGQISSEVPQNLSASRPQDRQFILSSKKLLLSDSGFYLCAWSYGDTEAFFGQGTRLTVV.

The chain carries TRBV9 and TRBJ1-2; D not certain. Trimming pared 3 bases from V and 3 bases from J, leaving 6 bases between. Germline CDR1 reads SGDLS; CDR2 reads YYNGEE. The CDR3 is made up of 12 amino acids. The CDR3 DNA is TGTGCCAGCAGCGCACAGCACTATGGCTACACCTTC. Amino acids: CASSAQHYGYTF.

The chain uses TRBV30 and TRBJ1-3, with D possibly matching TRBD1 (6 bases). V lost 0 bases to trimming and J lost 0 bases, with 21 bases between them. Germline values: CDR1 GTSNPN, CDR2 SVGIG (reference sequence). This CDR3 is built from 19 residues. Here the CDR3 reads CAWSVLVVTGRSSGNTIYF. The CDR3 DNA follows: TGTGCCTGGAGTGTACTGGTGGTAACAGGGAGAAGCTCTGGAAACACCATATATTTT.

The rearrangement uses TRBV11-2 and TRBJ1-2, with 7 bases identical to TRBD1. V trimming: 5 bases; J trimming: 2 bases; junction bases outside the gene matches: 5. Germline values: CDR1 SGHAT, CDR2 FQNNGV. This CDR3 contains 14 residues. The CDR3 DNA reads TGTGCCAGCAGCACCGGGACAGAAAACTATGGCTACACCTTC. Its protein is CASSTGTENYGYTF.